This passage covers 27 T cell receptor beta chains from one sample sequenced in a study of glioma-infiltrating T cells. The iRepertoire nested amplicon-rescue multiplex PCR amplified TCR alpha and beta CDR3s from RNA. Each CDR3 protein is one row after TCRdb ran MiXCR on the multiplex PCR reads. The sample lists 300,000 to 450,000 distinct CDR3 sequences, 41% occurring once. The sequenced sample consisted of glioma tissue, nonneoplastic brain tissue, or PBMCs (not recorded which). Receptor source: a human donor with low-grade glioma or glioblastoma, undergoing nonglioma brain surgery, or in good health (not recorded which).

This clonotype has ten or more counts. The CDR3 region has the DNA TGTGCCAGCAGCTATAGGACACGGAACACTGAAGCTTTCTTT. It specifies CASSYRTRNTEAFF. This chain connects TRBV7-2 to TRBJ1-1, with D maybe TRBD1 (5 bases). The CDR3 has 14 amino acids. Germline assignment: CDR1 SGHTA and CDR2 FQGNSA. Between the trimmed V and J ends, which lost 4 bases and 1 base, there was a span of 10 bases. The whole variable domain, remainder taken from reference TRBV7-2 and TRBJ1-1, is GAGVSQSPSNKVTEKGKDVELRCDPISGHTALYWYRQSLGQGLEFLIYFQGNSAPDKSGLPSDRFSAERTGGSVSTLTIQRTQQEDSAVYLCASSYRTRNTEAFFGQGTRLTVV.

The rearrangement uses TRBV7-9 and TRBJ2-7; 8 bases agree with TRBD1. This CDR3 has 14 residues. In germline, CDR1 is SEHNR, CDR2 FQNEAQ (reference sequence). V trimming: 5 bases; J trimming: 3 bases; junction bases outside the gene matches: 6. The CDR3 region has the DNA TGTGCCAGCAGCCAGACAGGGGACGACTACGAGCAGTACTTC. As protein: CASSQTGDDYEQYF. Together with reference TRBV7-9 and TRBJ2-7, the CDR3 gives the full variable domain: DTGVSQNPRHKITKRGQNVTFRCDPISEHNRLYWYRQTLGQGPEFLTYFQNEAQLEKSRLLSDRFSAERPKGSFSTLEIQRTEQGDSAMYLCASSQTGDDYEQYFGPGTRLTVT.

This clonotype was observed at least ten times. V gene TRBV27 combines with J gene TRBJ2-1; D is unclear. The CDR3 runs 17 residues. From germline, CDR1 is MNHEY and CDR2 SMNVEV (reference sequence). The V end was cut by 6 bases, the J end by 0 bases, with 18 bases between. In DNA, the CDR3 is TGTGCCAGCAGAATTTTTGGGCGGATTAGCTCCTACAATGAGCAGTTCTTC. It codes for CASRIFGRISSYNEQFF.

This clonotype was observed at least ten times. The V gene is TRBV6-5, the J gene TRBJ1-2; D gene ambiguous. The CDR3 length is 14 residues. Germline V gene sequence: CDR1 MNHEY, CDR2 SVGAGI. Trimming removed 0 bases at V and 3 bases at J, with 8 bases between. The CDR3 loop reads CASSYSAAYYGYTF. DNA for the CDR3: TGTGCCAGCAGTTACTCGGCAGCGTACTATGGCTACACCTTC.

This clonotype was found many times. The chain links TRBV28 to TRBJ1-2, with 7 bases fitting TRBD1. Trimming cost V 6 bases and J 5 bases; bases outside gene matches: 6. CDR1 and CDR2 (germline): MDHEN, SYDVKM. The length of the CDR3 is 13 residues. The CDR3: CASSWTGRYGYTF. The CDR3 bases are TGTGCCAGCAGCTGGACAGGACGTTATGGCTACACCTTC.

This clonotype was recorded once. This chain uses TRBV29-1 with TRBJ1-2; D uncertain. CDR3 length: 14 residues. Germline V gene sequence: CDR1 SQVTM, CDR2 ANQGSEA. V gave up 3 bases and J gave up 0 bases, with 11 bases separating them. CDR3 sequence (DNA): TGCAGCGTTGAGGTCCAGGTCACTAACTATGGCTACACCTTC. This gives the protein CSVEVQVTNYGYTF.

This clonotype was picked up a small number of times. The CDR3 reads CASSPGHSPATRTDTQYF. In nucleotides, the CDR3 is TGTGCCAGCAGTCCCGGACACAGTCCCGCAACCCGCACAGATACGCAGTATTTT. The chain has TRBV27 and TRBJ2-3, with D perhaps matching TRBD1 (5 bases). V was pared by 5 bases and J by 1 base, with 22 bases between. This CDR3 is built from 18 residues. CDR1 and CDR2 (germline): MNHEY, SMNVEV (reference sequence).

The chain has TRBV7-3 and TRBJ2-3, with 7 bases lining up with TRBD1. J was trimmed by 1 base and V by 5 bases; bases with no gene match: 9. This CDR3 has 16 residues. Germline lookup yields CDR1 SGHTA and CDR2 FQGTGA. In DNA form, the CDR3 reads TGTGCCAGCAGCCCAGGGACAGAGACCCGCACAGATACGCAGTATTTT. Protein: CASSPGTETRTDTQYF.

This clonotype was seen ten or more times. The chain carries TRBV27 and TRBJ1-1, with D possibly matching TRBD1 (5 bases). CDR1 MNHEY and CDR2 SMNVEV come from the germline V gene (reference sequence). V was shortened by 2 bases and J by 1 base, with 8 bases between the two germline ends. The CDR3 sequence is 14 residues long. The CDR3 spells CASSLPGTNTEAFF. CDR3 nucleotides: TGTGCCAGCAGTTTACCGGGGACGAACACTGAAGCTTTCTTT.

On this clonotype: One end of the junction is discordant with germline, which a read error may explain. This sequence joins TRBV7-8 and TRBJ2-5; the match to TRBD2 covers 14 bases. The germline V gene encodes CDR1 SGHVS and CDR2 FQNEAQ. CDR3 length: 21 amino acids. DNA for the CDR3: TGTGCCGGCAGTTTTCGACCGGGACTAGCGGGAGCCGCCTACCTTATGAAGACCCAGTACTTC. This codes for CAGSFRPGLAGAAYLMKTQYF.

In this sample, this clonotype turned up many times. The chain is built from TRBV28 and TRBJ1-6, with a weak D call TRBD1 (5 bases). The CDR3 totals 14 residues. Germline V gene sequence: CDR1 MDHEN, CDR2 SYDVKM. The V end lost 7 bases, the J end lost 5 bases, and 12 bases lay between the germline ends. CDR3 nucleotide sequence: TGTGCCAGCAAAGTTTCGGGGGATAATTCACCCCTCCACTTT. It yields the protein CASKVSGDNSPLHF.

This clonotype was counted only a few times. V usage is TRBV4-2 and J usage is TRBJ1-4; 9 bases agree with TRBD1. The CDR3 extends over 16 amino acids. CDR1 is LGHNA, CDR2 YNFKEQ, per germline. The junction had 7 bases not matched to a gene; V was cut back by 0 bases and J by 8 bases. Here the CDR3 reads CASSQDWGTGFEKLFF. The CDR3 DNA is TGTGCCAGCAGCCAAGATTGGGGGACAGGGTTCGAAAAACTGTTTTTT.

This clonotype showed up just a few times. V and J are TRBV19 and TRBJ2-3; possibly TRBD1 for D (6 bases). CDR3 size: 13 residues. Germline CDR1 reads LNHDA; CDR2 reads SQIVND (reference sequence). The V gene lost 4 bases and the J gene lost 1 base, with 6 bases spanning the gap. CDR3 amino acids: CASSNRGTDTQYF. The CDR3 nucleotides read TGTGCCAGTAGTAACAGGGGCACAGATACGCAGTATTTT.

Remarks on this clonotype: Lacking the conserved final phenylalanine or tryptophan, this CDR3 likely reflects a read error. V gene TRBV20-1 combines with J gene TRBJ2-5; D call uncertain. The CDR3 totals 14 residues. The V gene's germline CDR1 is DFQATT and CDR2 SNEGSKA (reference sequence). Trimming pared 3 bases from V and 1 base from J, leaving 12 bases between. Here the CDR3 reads CSARITEFQETQYS. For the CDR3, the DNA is TGCAGTGCTAGGATAACAGAATTCCAAGAGACCCAGTACTCC.

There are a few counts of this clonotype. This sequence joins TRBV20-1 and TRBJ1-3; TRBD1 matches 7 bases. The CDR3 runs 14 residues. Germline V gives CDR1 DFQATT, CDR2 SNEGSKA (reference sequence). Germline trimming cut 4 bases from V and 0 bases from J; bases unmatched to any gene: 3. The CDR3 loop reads CSATDRRSGNTIYF. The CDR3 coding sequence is TGCAGTGCTACGGACAGGCGCTCTGGAAACACCATATATTTT.

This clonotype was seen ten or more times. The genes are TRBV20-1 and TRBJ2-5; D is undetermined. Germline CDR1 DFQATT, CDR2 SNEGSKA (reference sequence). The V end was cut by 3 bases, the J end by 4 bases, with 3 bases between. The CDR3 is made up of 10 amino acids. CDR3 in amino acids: CSARAETQYF. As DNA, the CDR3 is TGCAGTGCTAGGGCAGAGACCCAGTACTTC.

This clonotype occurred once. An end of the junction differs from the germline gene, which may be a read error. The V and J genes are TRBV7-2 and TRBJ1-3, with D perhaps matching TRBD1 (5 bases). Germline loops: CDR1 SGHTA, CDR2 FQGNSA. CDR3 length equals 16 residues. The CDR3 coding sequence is TGCGCCAGCAGCTTAGATCAGGGCTGGTCTGGAAACACCATATATTTT. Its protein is CASSLDQGWSGNTIYF.

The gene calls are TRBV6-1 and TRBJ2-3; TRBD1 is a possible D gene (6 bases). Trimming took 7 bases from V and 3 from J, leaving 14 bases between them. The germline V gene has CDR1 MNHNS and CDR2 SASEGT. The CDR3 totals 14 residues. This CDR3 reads CASTTLGGTDTQYF. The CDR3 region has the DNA TGTGCCAGCACTACCTTAGGGGGAACAGATACGCAGTATTTT.

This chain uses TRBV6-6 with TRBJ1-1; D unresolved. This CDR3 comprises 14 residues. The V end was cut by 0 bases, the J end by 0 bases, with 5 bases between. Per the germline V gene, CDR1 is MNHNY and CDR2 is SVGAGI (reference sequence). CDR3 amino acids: CASSYSMMNTEAFF. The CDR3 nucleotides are TGTGCCAGCAGTTACTCGATGATGAACACTGAAGCTTTCTTT.

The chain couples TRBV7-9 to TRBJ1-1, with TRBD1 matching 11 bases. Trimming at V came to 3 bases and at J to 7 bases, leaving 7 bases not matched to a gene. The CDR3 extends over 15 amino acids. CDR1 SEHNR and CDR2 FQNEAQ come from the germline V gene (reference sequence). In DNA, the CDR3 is TGTGCCAGCAGCTTCGGACAGGGGGCGCGCAATGAAGCTTTCTTT. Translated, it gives CASSFGQGARNEAFF.

The CDR3, as DNA: TGTGCCAGCAGCCAGGGACAGTGGGTAGAGACCCAGTACTTC. Protein: CASSQGQWVETQYF. The chain joins TRBV11-2 to TRBJ2-5, with 7 bases that match TRBD1. Trimming cost V 5 bases and J 4 bases; bases outside gene matches: 7. The CDR3 runs to 14 residues. The germline CDR1 and CDR2 sequences are SGHAT and FQNNGV.

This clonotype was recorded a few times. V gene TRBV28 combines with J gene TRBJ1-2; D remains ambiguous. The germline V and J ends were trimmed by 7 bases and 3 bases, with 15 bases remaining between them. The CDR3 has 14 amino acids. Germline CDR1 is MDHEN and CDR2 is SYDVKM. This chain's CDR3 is CASTPPVGYYGYTF. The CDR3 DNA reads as TGTGCCAGCACCCCTCCGGTAGGGTACTATGGCTACACCTTC.

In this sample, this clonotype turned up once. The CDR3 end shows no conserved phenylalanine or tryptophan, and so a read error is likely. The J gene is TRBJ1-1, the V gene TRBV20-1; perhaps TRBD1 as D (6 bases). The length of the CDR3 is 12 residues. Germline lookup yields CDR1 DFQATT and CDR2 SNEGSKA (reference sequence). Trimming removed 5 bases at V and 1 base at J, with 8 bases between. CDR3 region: CSAATGNTEAFS. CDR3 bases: TGCAGTGCTGCGACAGGGAACACTGAAGCTTTCTCT.

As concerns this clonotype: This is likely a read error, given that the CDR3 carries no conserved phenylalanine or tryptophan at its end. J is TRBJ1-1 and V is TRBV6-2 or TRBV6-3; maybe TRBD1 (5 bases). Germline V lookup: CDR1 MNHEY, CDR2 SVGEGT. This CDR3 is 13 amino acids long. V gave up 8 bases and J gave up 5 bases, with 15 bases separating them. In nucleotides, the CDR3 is TGTGCCAGCGCTGACCCGGGGGATACTGAAGCTTTCCTT. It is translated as CASADPGDTEAFL.

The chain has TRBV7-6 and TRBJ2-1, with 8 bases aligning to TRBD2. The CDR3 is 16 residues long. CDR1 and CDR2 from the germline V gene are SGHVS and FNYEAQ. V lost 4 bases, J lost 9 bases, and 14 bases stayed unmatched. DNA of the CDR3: TGTGCCAGCAGCTCCCTCGTCCAGCGGGAGAGGTTTGAGCAGTTCTTC. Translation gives CASSSLVQRERFEQFF.

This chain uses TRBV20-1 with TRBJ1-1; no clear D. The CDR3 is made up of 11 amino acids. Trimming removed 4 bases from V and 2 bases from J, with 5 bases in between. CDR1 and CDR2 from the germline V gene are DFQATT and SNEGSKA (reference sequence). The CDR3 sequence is CSAKENTEAFF. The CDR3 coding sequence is TGCAGTGCTAAAGAAAACACTGAAGCTTTCTTT.

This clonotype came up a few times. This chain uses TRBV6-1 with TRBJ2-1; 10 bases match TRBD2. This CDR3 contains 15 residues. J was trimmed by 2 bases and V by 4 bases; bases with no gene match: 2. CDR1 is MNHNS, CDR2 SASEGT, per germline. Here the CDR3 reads CASSATSGTYNEQFF. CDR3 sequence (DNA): TGTGCCAGCAGTGCTACTAGCGGGACCTACAATGAGCAGTTCTTC.